The clone carrying this T cell receptor beta chain was seen a few times. This sample was taken from a study of blood T cells in healthy people across ages. Turning to the study itself: About one barcoded beta molecule was captured per two T cells (by template switching).

The junction had 4 bases not matched to a gene; V was cut back by 1 base and J by 4 bases. The CDR3 sequence is 15 residues long. Sample-barcoded 5' priming and a J-beta primer mix drove a second PCR of roughly 7 to 11 cycles. TCRdb ran MiXCR on the 5' RACE reads and lists one entry per CDR3 protein. The data contain over 950,000 distinct CDR3 sequences, roughly two fifths of them singletons. The chain is built from TRBV12-3 or TRBV12-4 and TRBJ1-2; 9 positions agree with TRBD1. This receptor was taken from a man aged 18 to 30 in good health. The sample comprised blood. For the CDR3, the DNA is TGTGCCAGCAGTTTAGAGGACAGGGGAAGCTATGGCTACACCTTC. This codes for CASSLEDRGSYGYTF.